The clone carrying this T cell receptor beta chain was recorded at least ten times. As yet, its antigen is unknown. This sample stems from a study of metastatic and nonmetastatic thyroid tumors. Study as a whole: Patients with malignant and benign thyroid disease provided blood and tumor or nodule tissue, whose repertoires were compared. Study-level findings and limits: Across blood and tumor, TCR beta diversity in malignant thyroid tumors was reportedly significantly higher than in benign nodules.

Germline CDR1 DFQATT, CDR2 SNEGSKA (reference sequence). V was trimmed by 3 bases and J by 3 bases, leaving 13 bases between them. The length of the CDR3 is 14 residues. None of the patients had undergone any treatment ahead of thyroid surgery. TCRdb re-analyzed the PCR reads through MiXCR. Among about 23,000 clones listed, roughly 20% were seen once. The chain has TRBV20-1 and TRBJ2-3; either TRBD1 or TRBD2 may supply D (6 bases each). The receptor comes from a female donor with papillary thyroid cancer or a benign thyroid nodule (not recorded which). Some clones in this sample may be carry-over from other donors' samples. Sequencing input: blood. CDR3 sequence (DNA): TGCAGTGCTAGTCCCGGAGGGGGTACAGATACGCAGTATTTT. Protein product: CSASPGGGTDTQYF.